These 30 T cell receptor beta chains were sequenced from one sample in a study of beta chain features in type 1 diabetes. cDNA synthesis used the whole RNA isolate, giving expressed TCRB sequences. The assay was immunoSEQ multiplex PCR, and TCRdb's table has in-frame clones only and misses some. Of roughly 500,000 clones detected, about 32% appear once; the ten largest clones hold 0.065%. Sample: naive CD4+ T cells from blood. The receptors derive from a young man in good health.

V and J are TRBV2 and TRBJ1-5; no reliable D call. Germline assignment: CDR1 SNHLY and CDR2 FYNNEI. CDR3 length: 13 amino acids. V was trimmed by 6 bases and J by 0 bases, leaving 6 bases between them. This CDR3 is CASSLYSNQPQHF. Here the CDR3 DNA reads TGTGCCAGCAGCCTGTATAGCAATCAGCCCCAGCATTTT.

This clone was picked up a small number of times. The rearrangement links TRBV7-8 to TRBJ2-3; maybe TRBD1 (6 bases). Trimming pared 1 base from V and 1 base from J, leaving 9 bases between. In germline, CDR1 is SGHVS, CDR2 FQNEAQ. The CDR3 is 15 amino acids. CDR3 in DNA: TGTGCCAGCAGCTTAGAGGGGGTGCGCACAGATACGCAGTATTTT. Encoded protein: CASSLEGVRTDTQYF. Together with reference TRBV7-8 and TRBJ2-3, the CDR3 gives the full variable domain: GAGVSQSPRYKVAKRGQDVALRCDPISGHVSLFWYQQALGQGPEFLTYFQNEAQLDKSGLPSDRFFAERPEGSVSTLKIQRTQQEDSAVYLCASSLEGVRTDTQYFGPGTRLTVL.

The CDR3 spells CASVDYSNQPQHF. The DNA for the CDR3 is TGTGCCAGCGTAGATTATAGCAATCAGCCCCAGCATTTT. The rearrangement links TRBV28 to TRBJ1-5; D not resolved. V was pared by 8 bases and J by 0 bases, with 8 bases between. Germline assignment: CDR1 MDHEN and CDR2 SYDVKM. The CDR3 loop spans 13 amino acids.

Details on this clone: Other DNA sequences in the same sample also yield this CDR3. This chain joins TRBV18 and TRBJ2-4, with a tentative D call TRBD2 (6 bases). The CDR3 consists of 16 residues. CDR1 KGHSH and CDR2 LQKENI come from the germline V gene. V was clipped by 2 bases and J by 1 base, with 12 bases between them. The CDR3 bases are TGTGCCAGCTCACCAGGGCAGGGACTGGCCAAAAACATTCAGTACTTC. Its translation: CASSPGQGLAKNIQYF.

In this sample, this clone turned up a few times. CDR3 nucleotide sequence: TGCAGCGTTGGCACAAACTCCTACGAGCAGTACTTC. Translation: CSVGTNSYEQYF. The chain employs TRBV29-1 and TRBJ2-7; D gene uncertain. CDR3 length: 12 amino acids. V lost 4 bases and J lost 0, with 7 bases in between. Germline V CDR1 and CDR2: SQVTM, ANQGSEA.

The J gene is TRBJ2-3, the V gene TRBV7-2, with TRBD1 matching over 8 bases. CDR1 and CDR2 (germline): SGHTA, FQGNSA. Germline trimming cut 3 bases from V and 3 bases from J; bases unmatched to any gene: 8. The CDR3 length is 16 residues. This CDR3 is CASSFDGTGETDTQYF. In DNA form, the CDR3 reads TGTGCCAGCAGCTTCGACGGGACAGGTGAAACAGATACGCAGTATTTT.

The V gene is TRBV4-3, the J gene TRBJ1-1; possibly TRBD1 for D (5 bases). V dropped 1 base and J dropped 7 bases, with 13 bases sitting between them. The V gene's germline CDR1 is LGHNA and CDR2 YSLEER. This CDR3 spans 14 amino acids. CDR3 nucleotides: TGCGCCAGCAGCCAAGCTGGAGGGGCAAGTGAAGCTTTCTTT. Protein sequence: CASSQAGGASEAFF.

This clone was observed a few times. This chain's CDR3 is CASSPWGRVPQETQYF. The CDR3 DNA is TGTGCCAGCAGCCCCTGGGGGCGGGTCCCCCAAGAGACCCAGTACTTC. The chain has TRBV7-2 and TRBJ2-5; tentative D call: TRBD1 (6 bases). This CDR3 spans 16 amino acids. Germline V lookup: CDR1 SGHTA, CDR2 FQGNSA. Trimming removed 5 bases at V and 1 base at J, with 17 bases between.

The chain joins TRBV6-4 to TRBJ2-1; D is undetermined. Germline V CDR1 and CDR2: MRHNA, SNTAGT. The CDR3 is 13 residues long. Trimming took 5 bases from V and 2 from J, leaving 7 bases between them. The CDR3 loop reads CASSFGAYNEQFF. CDR3 sequence (DNA): TGTGCCAGCAGTTTTGGAGCCTACAATGAGCAGTTCTTC.

This clone was observed a few times. This chain links TRBV7-2 with TRBJ2-5; 9 nucleotides match TRBD2. The CDR3 totals 17 residues. Unmatched junction bases numbered 8, after V lost 2 bases and J lost 1 base. Germline V gene lookup returns CDR1 SGHTA and CDR2 FQGNSA. The CDR3 loop is CASSLSSGRPLQETQYF. The CDR3 DNA reads TGTGCCAGCAGCTTATCGAGCGGGAGGCCACTCCAAGAGACCCAGTACTTC. The full variable domain, with the rest looked up from reference TRBV7-2 and TRBJ2-5, is GAGVSQSPSNKVTEKGKDVELRCDPISGHTALYWYRQSLGQGLEFLIYFQGNSAPDKSGLPSDRFSAERTGGSVSTLTIQRTQQEDSAVYLCASSLSSGRPLQETQYFGPGTRLLVL.

The chain recombines TRBV19 with TRBJ2-2; D is uncertain. The CDR3 is 13 residues long. The germline V gene encodes CDR1 LNHDA and CDR2 SQIVND (reference sequence). Trimming left V 6 bases short and J 10 bases short, with 15 bases between. The CDR3 region has the DNA TGTGCCAGTAGAGTGGGTAGAGTGATGGAGCTGTTTTTT. Its translation is CASRVGRVMELFF.

The gene calls are TRBV30 and TRBJ2-7, with 9 bases aligning to TRBD1. Germline lookup yields CDR1 GTSNPN and CDR2 SVGIG (reference sequence). This CDR3 comprises 15 residues. The ends lost 2 bases at V and 0 bases at J; junction bases unmatched: 5. This CDR3 is CAWSPDRGSSYEQYF. The DNA for the CDR3 is TGTGCCTGGAGTCCAGACAGGGGGTCCTCCTACGAGCAGTACTTC.

V and J are TRBV2 and TRBJ2-7; 8 bases map to TRBD2. The germline V gene encodes CDR1 SNHLY and CDR2 FYNNEI. This CDR3 contains 15 residues. The V gene end was trimmed by 1 base and the J gene end by 2 bases; junction bases not matched to a gene: 4. The CDR3 DNA reads TGTGCCAGCAGTGAAGGACTTAGCGGGGCCTACGAGCAGTACTTC. It codes for CASSEGLSGAYEQYF.

The sample holds a few counts of this clone. The chain joins TRBV30 to TRBJ1-1, with a possible D match to TRBD1 (6 bases). Looked up from germline, CDR1 is GTSNPN and CDR2 is SVGIG (reference sequence). The V and J ends lost 2 bases and 6 bases respectively, with 13 bases between them. The length of the CDR3 is 13 residues. DNA for the CDR3: TGTGCCTGGAGTACAGGGATAAGGGCTGAAGCTTTCTTT. It codes for CAWSTGIRAEAFF. The full variable domain, completed using reference TRBV30 and TRBJ1-1, is SQTIHQWPATLVQPVGSPLSLECTVEGTSNPNLYWYRQAAGRGLQLLFYSVGIGQISSEVPQNLSASRPQDRQFILSSKKLLLSDSGFYLCAWSTGIRAEAFFGQGTRLTVV.

This clone was detected a few times. The chain couples TRBV6-1 to TRBJ2-6; D not resolved. The length of the CDR3 is 14 residues. CDR1 and CDR2 from the germline V gene are MNHNS and SASEGT. V gave up 7 bases and J gave up 4 bases, with 11 bases separating them. The CDR3 sequence is CASISPGGANVLTF. The CDR3 DNA follows: TGTGCCAGCATCTCGCCTGGCGGGGCCAACGTCCTGACTTTC.

As DNA, the CDR3 is TGCGCCAGCAGCTCAATAGCGGGAGAAACTGAGCAGTTCTTC. Residues: CASSSIAGETEQFF. The chain combines TRBV5-1 with TRBJ2-1, with TRBD2 identical over 9 bases. This CDR3 contains 14 residues. With V trimmed by 3 bases and J by 9 bases, 7 bases remained unmatched. From germline, CDR1 is SGHRS and CDR2 YFSETQ.

This clone has more than one count but fewer than ten. Other DNA sequences of this sample code for an identical CDR3. The chain joins TRBV7-9 to TRBJ2-7; 7 bases fit TRBD1. CDR3 length equals 14 residues. V lost 0 bases to trimming and J lost 4 bases; unmatched junction nucleotides: 3. Germline CDR1 SEHNR, CDR2 FQNEAQ (reference sequence). The CDR3 DNA is TGTGCCAGCAGCTTAGCACAGGGGAGATACGAGCAGTACTTC. The encoded protein is CASSLAQGRYEQYF.

This clone was recorded a few times. This sequence joins TRBV20-1 and TRBJ2-1; D remains ambiguous. Looked up from germline, CDR1 is DFQATT and CDR2 is SNEGSKA (reference sequence). The length of the CDR3 is 11 residues. Trimming pared 3 bases from V and 4 bases from J, leaving 4 bases between. The DNA of the CDR3 is TGCAGTGCTAGCCCTTACAATGAGCAGTTCTTC. Translation gives CSASPYNEQFF.

In DNA, the CDR3 is TGTGCCAGCAGCCAAGAATTGGGCGGGCAGGTTGACCGATACGAGCAGTACTTC. It encodes CASSQELGGQVDRYEQYF. This chain links TRBV4-2 with TRBJ2-7, with D possibly TRBD2 on 5 matching bases. The germline V and J ends were trimmed by 0 bases and 4 bases, with 22 bases remaining between them. The CDR3 totals 18 residues. The germline gives CDR1 LGHNA, CDR2 YNFKEQ.

This clone was seen a few times. The genes are TRBV5-6 and TRBJ2-7; possible D gene TRBD1, 6 bases. This CDR3 has 14 amino acids. The germline CDR1 and CDR2 sequences are SGHDT and YYEEEE. V was pared by 4 bases and J by 6 bases, with 17 bases between. The CDR3, as DNA: TGTGCCAGCAGCCCAGGGGTACGAACTGGCGAGCAGTACTTC. Amino acid sequence: CASSPGVRTGEQYF.

The V and J genes are TRBV4-3 and TRBJ1-1, with TRBD1 matching 7 bases. V shed 3 bases and J 5 bases; nucleotides not matched to a gene: 6. From germline, CDR1 is LGHNA and CDR2 YSLEER. This CDR3 spans 14 amino acids. The CDR3 loop reads CASSQTGFGTEAFF. CDR3 DNA: TGCGCCAGCAGCCAGACAGGGTTTGGGACTGAAGCTTTCTTT.

Only a few counts were recorded for this clone. Other nucleotide sequences in the sample specify the same CDR3. The chain employs TRBV28 and TRBJ2-1; D not certain. Trimming pared 3 bases from V and 5 bases from J, leaving 5 bases between. The CDR3 is 12 amino acids. Per the germline V gene, CDR1 is MDHEN and CDR2 is SYDVKM. The CDR3 is CASSLLHNEQFF. CDR3 coding DNA: TGTGCCAGCAGTTTGCTCCACAATGAGCAGTTCTTC.

The chain is built from TRBV30 and TRBJ2-1, with D possibly TRBD2 on 5 matching bases. Germline CDR1 reads GTSNPN; CDR2 reads SVGIG (reference sequence). The CDR3 covers 11 residues. Trimming pared 3 bases from V and 8 bases from J, leaving 8 bases between. CDR3 nucleotide sequence: TGTGCCTGGAGCGGAGGCTATGAGCAGTTCTTC. Translating it yields CAWSGGYEQFF.

This clone was recorded a few times. The chain has TRBV30 and TRBJ2-1, with a tentative D call TRBD2 (5 bases). V shed 0 bases and J shed 0 bases, with 15 bases lying between them. The germline V gene has CDR1 GTSNPN and CDR2 SVGIG (reference sequence). The length of the CDR3 is 17 residues. The CDR3 loop reads CAWSVLPSGSSYNEQFF. The CDR3 coding sequence is TGTGCCTGGAGTGTATTGCCCTCGGGAAGCTCCTACAATGAGCAGTTCTTC.

This clone was picked up a small number of times. This chain joins TRBV2 and TRBJ1-5; D may be TRBD1 (5 bases). The V end lost 5 bases, the J end lost 3 bases, and 17 bases lay between the germline ends. Germline values: CDR1 SNHLY, CDR2 FYNNEI. CDR3 size: 16 residues. CDR3 in amino acids: CASSTTPGRLNQPQHF. The CDR3 DNA follows: TGTGCCAGCAGTACCACACCGGGACGGCTCAATCAGCCCCAGCATTTT.

V is TRBV19 and J is TRBJ2-6, with D tentatively TRBD2 (5 bases). Trimming cost V 9 bases and J 0 bases, with 6 bases left between them. The CDR3 loop spans 13 amino acids. Germline V CDR1 and CDR2: LNHDA, SQIVND (reference sequence). The CDR3 DNA reads as TGTGCCAGCGGGATCTCTGGGGCCAACGTCCTGACTTTC. Translation: CASGISGANVLTF.

Details on this clone: The same CDR3 also results from other DNA sequences found in this sample. J is TRBJ2-1 and V is TRBV7-6; no definite D call. The germline CDR1 and CDR2 sequences are SGHVS and FNYEAQ. The CDR3 is 14 residues long. V lost 1 base and J 1 base, leaving 5 bases between the germline ends. The DNA of the CDR3 is TGTGCCAGCAGCTTAGGAGGTTCCTACAATGAGCAGTTCTTC. It specifies CASSLGGSYNEQFF.

The chain carries TRBV5-4 and TRBJ2-1; TRBD1 matches 7 bases. The CDR3 is 14 amino acids. After removal of 2 bases from V and 5 bases from J, the junction contained 4 bases not matched to a gene. Germline CDR1 is SGHNT and CDR2 is YYREEE (reference sequence). This chain's CDR3 is CASSFGGQDNEQFF. The CDR3 nucleotides are TGTGCCAGCAGCTTCGGTGGACAGGACAATGAGCAGTTCTTC.

In its sample, this clone was seen a few times. The genes are TRBV6-1 and TRBJ2-7, with D possibly TRBD2 on 6 matching bases. CDR1 is MNHNS, CDR2 SASEGT, per germline. The CDR3 extends over 16 amino acids. Deletions cut 3 bases from V and 3 bases from J, with 18 bases between. This chain's CDR3 is CASSDSPGRGGYEQYF. CDR3 bases: TGTGCCAGCAGTGATTCCCCAGGGCGGGGAGGCTACGAGCAGTACTTC.

V is TRBV11-2 and J is TRBJ1-2; D unresolved. V was pared by 5 bases and J by 4 bases, with 14 bases between. Germline V gene sequence: CDR1 SGHAT, CDR2 FQNNGV. The CDR3 covers 14 residues. The CDR3 loop is CASSEAVSRYGYTF. In DNA form, the CDR3 reads TGTGCCAGCAGCGAGGCGGTTTCTCGCTATGGCTACACCTTC.